The entry below describes one T cell receptor beta chain. Its binding antigen is unknown. A much larger clone differs by one base, so this may be a read error. This entry comes from a study of tumor and adjacent non-tumor tissue in lung cancer (dated by TCRdb to 2016 to 2019). For context, the study as a whole: The cohort included more than nine adenocarcinoma, a couple of squamous cell carcinoma and 1 small cell lung cancer patients. About 30 paired specimens, one tumor and one normal lung sample per patient, were profiled by TCRbeta CDR3 sequencing. Using bulk TCRbeta repertoires from around 15 lung cancer patients, the study set lung tumor tissue side by side with matched distant non-tumor lung tissue. Sequencing generated a total of 125,075,908 productive TCRbeta reads, averaging around 4.2 million reads per sample. Among the roughly 15 patients, ages ranged from about 31 to 85 years, some ten were men and 5 were women, and disease was TNM stage I to III. Paper-wide results and their limitations: Neither the sequencing platform nor unique molecular identifiers are named or mentioned anywhere in the methods. A significantly larger cumulative share of the repertoire was made up by the top 100 clones in normal lung than in tumor tissue. Tumor tissue showed significantly higher TCR diversity (inverse Simpson) than normal lung tissue, at about 400 vs 150 (P = 0.0075, Mann-Whitney U test). TCR diversity was significantly higher in younger patients, and greater tumor TCR diversity was associated with shorter overall survival and shorter disease-free survival. Only roughly 14 patients were in the cohort, and the authors stated that larger samples and more detailed clinical data are needed. Because peripheral blood was not sequenced, the blood TCRbeta repertoires of the lung cancer patients in the study went unexamined.

RNA was isolated from bulk unsorted tissue, and RNA quality was assessed with a NanoDrop ND-1000 and an Agilent 2100. The normal lung samples consisted of distant non-tumor tissue collected more than 3 cm from the tumor edge. Newly diagnosed lung cancer patients without prior chemotherapy who had been admitted for thoracic surgery in China between August and November 2014 were enrolled as donors. Patients with previous radiotherapy or chemotherapy, or with another concurrent cancer, were excluded from the study. Surgical tissue pieces of about 1-2.1 cm3 were preserved in RNAlater solution and stored at -80 °C until use. The library came from multiplex PCR. This sample was sequenced with an Illumina HiSeq 2500. TCRbeta libraries were built by three rounds of nested PCR using primers (Table S4), following protocols modified from ARM-PCR. Before sequencing, PCR products of 200-500 bp were cut from the gel and purified using the QIAquick gel extraction kit. On the authors' methods: Trimmomatic was used to clean the reads, FLASH merged the cleaned reads into complete CDR3 sequences, and MiTCR assigned the sequences to V(D)J germline segments. Clonal diversity was calculated as the inverse Simpson's index using VDJtools. Productive reads were defined as in-frame sequences without a premature stop codon. Through fastp at Q25 and MiXCR, TCRdb rebuilt clones from the public reads, retaining in-frame beta chains. A single entry per CDR3 protein holds the most common genes and DNA from its merged rows. It is TCRdb's table, rather than the study itself, that gives the V and J calls and clone size. The sample includes 60,000 to 100,000 distinct CDR3 sequences, with over 60% observed a single time. Of the sample, approximately 40% falls within the top ten clones.

The sequence was obtained from a man between 65 and 85 years old with non-small cell lung cancer. Sequenced sample: distant non-tumor lung tissue.

The DNA sequence is given as TGTGCCAGCAGCTTCCTTGGGGGGGCCCCCGACAATAAGCAGTTCTTC. Its protein product is CASSFLGGAPDNKQFF. The rearranged chain carries TRBV5-6 and TRBJ2-1; perhaps TRBD2 is the D gene, with 7 bases matching. Including the terminal cysteine and phenylalanine, the CDR3 comprises 16 residues. Only CDR3 DNA is held: 48 bases, read in frame from base 1. Looking up the germline V gene yields CDR1 SGHDT and CDR2 YYEEEE. Reference TRBV5-6 and TRBJ2-1 proteins supply the regions before and after the CDR3; the full variable domain is: DAGVTQSPTHLIKTRGQQVTLRCSPKSGHDTVSWYQQALGQGPQFIFQYYEEEERQRGNFPDRFSGHQFPNYSSELNVNALLLGDSALYLCASSFLGGAPDNKQFFGPGTRLTVL.